This is a list of T cell receptor beta chains from one sample in a study of OX40 agonist ivuxolimab in advanced cancers. The assay was immunoSEQ multiplex PCR, and TCRdb's table has in-frame clones only and misses some. The sample consists of some 74,000 clones, roughly 90% of them appearing once. The source material was CD4+ or CD8+ T cells sorted from blood, sampled in a trial of the OX40 agonist ivuxolimab. Every receptor here comes from an adult with an advanced solid tumor such as melanoma, head and neck, liver or kidney cancer. Both conserved end residues are part of each CDR3. Fields, in order: D gene, V gene, J gene, clone size, CDR3 DNA, CDR3 protein. A D gene is named only where the DNA matches it firmly. Clone size is shown for a subset of rows, as once, few, many or a class of expanded clone.

TRBD2,TRBV9,TRBJ2-1,few,TGTGCCAGCAGCGTGGGGCCTAGCGGGTACAATGAGCAGTTCTTC,CASSVGPSGYNEQFF
-,TRBV27,TRBJ2-3,-,TGTGCCAGCAGCCCCGGGGGACCGCGGAGAGATACGCAGTATTTT,CASSPGGPRRDTQYF
-,TRBV5-1,TRBJ2-1,-,TGCGCCAGCAGCTTGGCCCTCGGGCGGGATGAGACCTACAATGAGCAGTTCTTC,CASSLALGRDETYNEQFF
-,TRBV15,TRBJ2-7,few,TGTGCCACCAGCAGAGATCAAGGGATCACCTACGAGCAGTACTTC,CATSRDQGITYEQYF
-,TRBV18,TRBJ1-1,-,TGTGCCAGCTCACCGGGTCCTCTGCTGAACACTGAAGCTTTCTTT,CASSPGPLLNTEAFF
TRBD1,TRBV7-8,TRBJ1-5,-,TGTGCCAGCAGCTTAGCGACAGGGGTAGGGGAGCCCCAGCATTTT,CASSLATGVGEPQHF
TRBD1,TRBV4-1,TRBJ2-5,-,TGCGCCAGCAGCCCGGTACAGGGGACCCACCAAGAGACCCAGTACTTC,CASSPVQGTHQETQYF
-,TRBV5-4,TRBJ1-2,-,TGTGCCAGCAGCTCCAGGGCTAATGGCTACACCTTC,CASSSRANGYTF
-,TRBV29-1,TRBJ1-1,-,TGCAGCGTTGATAAAGGAAGGGACACTGAAGCTTTCTTT,CSVDKGRDTEAFF
TRBD2,TRBV7-2,TRBJ2-5,-,TGTGCCAGCAGCCCCGGACTAGCGAGCCGACAAGAGACCCAGTACTTC,CASSPGLASRQETQYF
-,TRBV28,TRBJ2-3,-,TGTGCCAGCAGTGGCGGGACGGACAGCACAGATACGCAGTATTTT,CASSGGTDSTDTQYF
-,TRBV18,TRBJ1-2,-,TGTGCCAGCTCACCAGCGAGGGGGAACGGCTACACCTTC,CASSPARGNGYTF
-,TRBV9,TRBJ1-6,-,TGTGCCAGCAGCGTAGGCGGAAACAATTCACCCCTCCACTTT,CASSVGGNNSPLHF
TRBD2,TRBV9,TRBJ2-3,-,TGTGCCAGCAGCGAGGGGACTACACGCACAGATACGCAGTATTTT,CASSEGTTRTDTQYF
-,TRBV18,TRBJ1-1,-,TGTGCCAGCTCACCGGACAGCCTGGGGACTGAAGCTTTCTTT,CASSPDSLGTEAFF
-,TRBV10-3,TRBJ2-7,-,TGTGCCATCGGGGCAGGGATCCCCTACGAGCAGTACTTC,CAIGAGIPYEQYF
TRBD1,TRBV5-1,TRBJ1-4,-,TGCGCCAGCAGCTTGGTCAGGACAGGGCCTGCAACTAATGAAAAACTGTTTTTT,CASSLVRTGPATNEKLFF
TRBD1,TRBV7-3,TRBJ2-7,-,TGTGCCAGCAGCTTAACGTCGGCAGGGGGATACCTCTACGAGCAGTACTTC,CASSLTSAGGYLYEQYF
-,TRBV5-1,TRBJ1-1,-,TGCGCCAGCAGCACGGAACCCGGTAGAGCAAGGAAGGCTTTCTTT,CASSTEPGRARKAFF
-,TRBV11-2,TRBJ2-3,-,TGTGCCAGCAGCTTAGATCGGGGGTTAATTCCTACACCAGCGGATACGCAGTATTTT,CASSLDRGLIPTPADTQYF
-,TRBV2,TRBJ1-4,-,TGTGCCAGCAGCGGGGGATCAGCTAATGAAAAACTGTTTTTT,CASSGGSANEKLFF
-,TRBV19,TRBJ1-5,-,TGTGCCAGTAGTATAGGTCAGGGTGGTCAGCCCCAGCATTTT,CASSIGQGGQPQHF
TRBD2,TRBV7-9,TRBJ2-3,-,TGTGCCAGCAGCTTAGGTTTAGCGGGAGCAACAGATACGCAGTATTTT,CASSLGLAGATDTQYF
TRBD1,TRBV30,TRBJ1-2,-,TGTGCCTGGAGTTTCGGACAGGGAAACTATGGCTACACCTTC,CAWSFGQGNYGYTF
-,TRBV28,TRBJ2-3,-,TGTGCCAGCAGTTTATTCCCACTAGCAACTAGCACAGATACGCAGTATTTT,CASSLFPLATSTDTQYF
-,TRBV28,TRBJ2-7,-,TGTGCCAGCACCGACAGGAGGAGCTCCTACGAGCAGTACTTC,CASTDRRSSYEQYF
-,TRBV30,TRBJ1-1,-,TGTGCCTGGGCCCGAGACACTGAAGCTTTCTTT,CAWARDTEAFF
-,TRBV10-1,TRBJ1-4,once,TGCGCCAGCAGTGATGGTTACCGGGACATGTCGGGAAAACTGTTTTTT,CASSDGYRDMSGKLFF
-,TRBV7-2,TRBJ2-5,-,TGTGCCAGCAGCCTCGGGAGAGGAGAGACCCAGTACTTC,CASSLGRGETQYF
-,TRBV9,TRBJ1-1,-,TGTGCCAGCAGCGTAGTGCCGGACCAAACGAATGGAGCTTTCTTT,CASSVVPDQTNGAFF
-,TRBV2,TRBJ2-6,-,TGTGCCAGCAGGGGCGCTGGGGCCAACGTCCTGACTTTC,CASRGAGANVLTF
TRBD2,TRBV5-6,TRBJ2-2,few,TGTGCCAGCGGCGGGAGGGCCGGGGCCGGGGAGCTGTTTTTT,CASGGRAGAGELFF
-,TRBV28,TRBJ1-2,-,TGTGCCAGCAGAGATTCGACAGGAGGACACTATGGCTACACCTTC,CASRDSTGGHYGYTF
-,TRBV18,TRBJ1-4,-,TGTGCCAGCTCACTCTCCACGTCGGCAACTAATGAAAAACTGTTTTTT,CASSLSTSATNEKLFF
TRBD2,TRBV7-9,TRBJ2-1,-,TGTGCCAGCAGCCGCCAGCCCCAGACTAGCGGGAGCGATGAGCAGTTCTTC,CASSRQPQTSGSDEQFF
-,TRBV28,TRBJ2-3,-,TGTGCCAGCAGTCCCCAACAGGGAGATACGCAGTATTTT,CASSPQQGDTQYF
TRBD1,TRBV7-2,TRBJ1-2,-,TGTGCCAGCAGCCGGGCCGGGACAGGAGATGGCTATGGCTACACCTTC,CASSRAGTGDGYGYTF
-,TRBV5-4,TRBJ1-1,-,TGTGCCAGCAGCTTGCCAGGGGTTGGTGAAGCTTTCTTT,CASSLPGVGEAFF
-,TRBV28,TRBJ1-1,-,TGTGCCAGCCTAAGGGGAGGGGAAGGCACTGAAGCTTTCTTT,CASLRGGEGTEAFF
TRBD1,TRBV5-6,TRBJ1-5,-,TGTGCCAGCAGCCCGGGGACAGGGGGTAAGCCCCAGCATTTT,CASSPGTGGKPQHF
-,TRBV5-1,TRBJ1-2,-,TGCGCCAGCAGCTCCTCAGGGACCCCACCCGATGGCTACACCTTC,CASSSSGTPPDGYTF
-,TRBV28,TRBJ1-2,-,TGTGCCAGCATCACTGGAGGCAGGAGGGGCTACACCTTC,CASITGGRRGYTF
-,TRBV29-1,TRBJ1-2,-,TGCAGCGTTGAACCGGATATGAGAAGCTACACCTTC,CSVEPDMRSYTF
TRBD1,TRBV6-5,TRBJ1-1,-,TGTGCCAGCAGTGCCCCAGGGGGGCGCACTGAAGCTTTCTTT,CASSAPGGRTEAFF
-,TRBV15,TRBJ1-2,-,TGTGCCACCAGCAACGACGGGATCTATGGCTACACCTTC,CATSNDGIYGYTF
-,TRBV7-8,TRBJ2-2,-,TGTGCCAGCAGCCTTTATCCCGTGGGAAACACCGGGGAGCTGTTTTTT,CASSLYPVGNTGELFF